This T cell receptor (beta chain) was documented in a study of T cell responses to AZD1222 COVID-19 vaccine (dated by TCRdb to the early 2020s). Notes on the research overall: Because spike-specific TCR depth and breadth did not differ between the two schedules, AZD1222 recipients who got a second dose at roughly 4 weeks were pooled with those who got a second dose at roughly 12 weeks. A total of under 250 trial participants underwent TCR sequencing, of whom under 220 had received two doses of AZD1222 and 26 had received two doses of the MenACWY control vaccine. Enrollment into the trials was organized by age into subgroups of 18-55, 56-69 and 70-plus years, and those subgroups contained about 160, 30 and 59 TCR-sequenced participants, respectively. The investigation overall reported the following: The whole spike protein was spanned by vaccine-associated CD4 TCRs, and dominant responses were seen in regions 160-218 and 743-854. Spike-specific TCR breadth and depth rose significantly after two AZD1222 doses compared with day 0 and with MenACWY recipients. Reportedly, close to half of the unique spike-specific TCRs recognized epitopes lying outside the regions that are mutated in the B.1.351 and B.1.1.7 variants. Only six AZD1222 recipients were SARS-CoV-2 seropositive at baseline, limiting conclusions about previously exposed vaccinees. Because no day 14 peak-response samples were available, the repertoires could be characterized only after the peak T cell response. In the small 56-69-year group, the increase in depth fell short of significance, most likely because of low power. Participants were mostly white British and included more females than males, and it was suggested by the authors that clonal diversity may have been underestimated.

Of note for this clone: There is no known antigen for this receptor. The record has no base qualities; no much larger clone is one base away.

Counted from cysteine to phenylalanine, this CDR3 has 16 amino acids. This entry keeps only the CDR3 DNA: 48 bases, framed from base 1. Germline trimming amounts to 6 bases on V and 1 base on J, with 8 as the count of junction bases outside the gene matches. The germline V gene encodes CDR1 MNHEY and CDR2 SVGEGT. Per the publication, the time point label means: baseline before first vaccination. The vaccinee samples were drawn from two UK trials, COV001 and COV002, one of which was a single-blind randomized controlled phase 2/3 trial testing AZD1222 (ChAdOx1 nCoV-19) in healthy adults. Trial participant PBMC samples were collected at day 0 and day 28 after the second dose for TCRbeta chain sequencing. The CDR3 regions of human TCRbeta chains were subjected to immunosequencing. For the original study's pipeline: Repertoire TCRs were matched against a reference library of SARS-CoV-2-specific TCRs generated with the MIRA antigen-specificity platform. Breadth was defined as the fraction of unique TCRs that were SARS-CoV-2-associated. Depth was defined as the fraction of total T cells that were SARS-CoV-2-associated. Using the MIRA data, each spike-specific TCR was assigned both to the spike region to which the TCR was reactive and to a CD4 or CD8 class. Log10-transformed breadth and depth values were compared by one-way ANOVA with Sidak's multiple comparisons tests. TCRdb took this table from immuneACCESS and kept in-frame rearrangements with V and J called. Such tables lack part of the clones; where checked against another copy, unresolved V genes explain under half of the gap, and the rest is unexplained. That table is the source of V, J and clone size, and D and trimming were worked out from the DNA. The sample table holds 150,000 or so clones, of which roughly 91% were seen once. In total, the top ten clones hold approximately 1.5% of the sample.

This TCR was recovered from an adult in good health. The chain uses TRBV6-2 or TRBV6-3 and TRBJ2-1; 8 bases in between match TRBD2. The starting material was peripheral blood, obtained on day 0 of AZD1222 vaccination. In nucleotide form, the sequence is TGTGCCAGCAGCACAGGGACTAGGGGTTCCTACAATGAGCAGTTCTTC. It is translated as CASSTGTRGSYNEQFF.